This T cell receptor beta chain originates from a study of cytomegalovirus exposure and HLA in healthy donors. Per germline, CDR1 SGDLS and CDR2 YYNGEE. Trimming took off 0 bases at V and 0 bases at J, with 9 bases between the two ends. This CDR3 comprises 15 residues. PCR amplification relied on 60 Vbeta primers (plus 13 Jbeta primers). Using immunoSEQ multiplex PCR, the repertoire was profiled, and TCRdb retains in-frame clones only, with some absent. The data contain tens of thousands of clones, approximately 78% of them singletons. The sample comprised PBMCs. The receptor was isolated from a male donor in good health and CMV-seropositive. The chain links TRBV9 to TRBJ1-1; tentative D call: TRBD1 (6 bases). CDR3 sequence reads: CASSVGGRMNTEAFF. The CDR3 bases are TGTGCCAGCAGCGTAGGGGGGCGGATGAACACTGAAGCTTTCTTT.